This T cell receptor beta chain was obtained from a study of human T cells and chemical hapten exposure. Time point of the sample: healthy volunteer bleed at 2 weeks. Unfractionated whole blood was the source of the extracted total RNA. TCRdb processed the RACE reads anew with MiXCR; each CDR3 protein has one entry. The data contain roughly 48,000 distinct CDR3 sequences, 4.4% of them singletons. The CDR3 has 16 amino acids. The trim removed 0 bases at V and 7 bases at J, leaving 7 bases unmatched. Looked up from germline, CDR1 is ENHRY and CDR2 is SYGVKD. The chain combines TRBV10-3 with TRBJ1-5; 9 nucleotides match TRBD1. Sequencing was done on a sample of whole blood. The clonotype comes from a human donor in good health. Some clones in this sample may be carry-over from other donors' samples. The CDR3 region has the DNA TGTGCCATCAGTGAGTCCACCGGACAGGGGCGACAGCCCCAGCATTTT. Translated: CAISESTGQGRQPQHF.